These 14 T cell receptor beta chains were sequenced from one sample in a study of early T cells in non-severe SARS-CoV-2 infection. From the 5' RACE reads, TCRdb called clonotypes with MiXCR, one entry per CDR3 protein. The data contain more than 20,000 distinct CDR3 sequences, roughly 4.5% of them singletons. The sequenced material came from whole blood. Source of these receptors: an adult who was a healthcare worker with PCR-confirmed SARS-CoV-2 infection or an uninfected control (not recorded which).

This clonotype was seen ten or more times. The chain combines TRBV20-1 with TRBJ1-6, with 8 nucleotides matching TRBD1. With 3 bases clipped from V and 0 bases from J, the junction kept 1 base outside the gene matches. The CDR3 contains 15 residues. The germline V gene encodes CDR1 DFQATT and CDR2 SNEGSKA (reference sequence). The DNA of the CDR3 is TGCAGTGCTAGGGACAGGGTCTCCTATAATTCACCCCTCCACTTT. Translation: CSARDRVSYNSPLHF.

This clonotype was seen many times. The chain couples TRBV27 to TRBJ1-1, with a tentative D call TRBD1 (5 bases). Trimming took 2 bases from V and 11 from J, leaving 9 bases between them. The germline gives CDR1 MNHEY, CDR2 SMNVEV (reference sequence). This CDR3 has 11 amino acids. CDR3 sequence: CASSLMGEAFF. The CDR3 coding sequence is TGTGCCAGCAGTTTAATGGGGGAGGCTTTCTTT.

In this sample, this clonotype turned up a few times. The chain joins TRBV3-1 to TRBJ2-2, with D maybe TRBD2 (6 bases). Germline V gene sequence: CDR1 LGHDT, CDR2 YNNKEL (reference sequence). V was pared by 4 bases and J by 5 bases, with 14 bases between. This CDR3 is built from 15 residues. CDR3: CASSLGGLGTGELFF. DNA of the CDR3: TGTGCCAGCAGCCTAGGAGGGTTGGGTACCGGGGAGCTGTTTTTT.

This clonotype appeared many times. The chain links TRBV3-2 to TRBJ1-5; the DNA was not compared with TRBD1, the D call given in the table. TRBV3-2 is described as a pseudogene. The CDR3 has 14 residues. The CDR3 is CASRLQGFFQPQHF. The DNA for the CDR3 is TGTGCCAGCAGGCTACAGGGTTTCTTCCAGCCCCAGCATTTT.

This clonotype has ten or more counts. V gene TRBV10-3 combines with J gene TRBJ2-5, with D possibly TRBD2 on 6 matching bases. CDR1 is ENHRY and CDR2 is SYGVKD in the germline V gene. V was pared by 0 bases and J by 5 bases, with 13 bases between. This CDR3 has 15 residues. The CDR3 reads CAISESGSGGETQYF. The CDR3 DNA reads as TGTGCCATCAGTGAGTCGGGCTCAGGAGGGGAGACCCAGTACTTC.

Many counts were recorded for this clonotype. This chain joins TRBV6-1 and TRBJ1-2, with D unresolved. Trimming shortened V by 6 bases and J by 2 bases, and 10 bases separated the two germline ends. The CDR3 sequence is 13 residues long. Per germline, CDR1 MNHNS and CDR2 SASEGT. CDR3 nucleotides: TGTGCCAGCAGGAATCCGGGAAACTATGGCTACACCTTC. Protein product: CASRNPGNYGYTF.

The V and J genes are TRBV10-3 and TRBJ1-2, with D hard to call. Germline V lookup: CDR1 ENHRY, CDR2 SYGVKD. The CDR3 extends over 12 amino acids. Trimming removed 5 bases from V and 3 bases from J, with 7 bases in between. CDR3 sequence reads: CAISSDHYGYTF. As DNA, the CDR3 is TGTGCCATCAGTTCGGATCACTATGGCTACACCTTC.

In this sample, this clonotype turned up many times. The genes are TRBV30 and TRBJ1-2, with 7 bases aligning to TRBD1. This CDR3 comprises 12 residues. Germline trimming cut 2 bases from V and 4 bases from J; bases unmatched to any gene: 1. Germline V gene sequence: CDR1 GTSNPN, CDR2 SVGIG (reference sequence). The chain's CDR3 is CAWSTGAYGYTF. CDR3 in DNA: TGTGCCTGGAGTACAGGGGCCTATGGCTACACCTTC.

This clonotype was counted at least ten times. The chain recombines TRBV20-1 with TRBJ1-6, with 8 bases aligning to TRBD1. This CDR3 is 14 amino acids long. Per the germline V gene, CDR1 is DFQATT and CDR2 is SNEGSKA (reference sequence). The V and J ends lost 6 bases and 7 bases, in that order; junction bases with no gene match: 8. The CDR3 sequence is CSAVKRDRNSPLHF. DNA for the CDR3: TGCAGTGCCGTTAAACGGGACAGGAATTCACCCCTCCACTTT.

This clonotype appeared many times. V usage is TRBV6-5 and J usage is TRBJ2-7, with a weak D call TRBD1 (5 bases). The V gene's germline CDR1 is MNHEY and CDR2 SVGAGI. Trimming pared 2 bases from V and 6 bases from J, leaving 11 bases between. The CDR3 consists of 13 residues. The CDR3 sequence: CASSYREGAEQYF. CDR3 coding DNA: TGTGCCAGCAGTTACAGGGAAGGGGCCGAGCAGTACTTC.

This clonotype is termed medium-sized. The J gene is TRBJ2-4, the V gene TRBV20-1, with 11 bases matching TRBD2. In germline, CDR1 is DFQATT, CDR2 SNEGSKA (reference sequence). CDR3 size: 14 residues. Here the CDR3 reads CSQLLSGGVNIQYF. In DNA, the CDR3 is TGCAGCCAACTCCTTAGCGGGGGGGTGAACATTCAGTACTTC.

In its sample, this clonotype was seen many times. V usage is TRBV3-1 and J usage is TRBJ2-7; TRBD2 is a possible D gene (5 bases). Trimming took 5 bases from V and 3 from J, leaving 17 bases between them. CDR1 LGHDT and CDR2 YNNKEL come from the germline V gene (reference sequence). This CDR3 region has 15 residues. CDR3 DNA: TGTGCCAGCAGCTATAGTTGGGTAGGGAGCTACGAGCAGTACTTC. Translated, it gives CASSYSWVGSYEQYF.

This clonotype was counted many times. The chain employs TRBV28 and TRBJ1-1; the D gene is possibly TRBD1 (6 bases). The CDR3 loop spans 14 amino acids. CDR1 is MDHEN, CDR2 SYDVKM, per germline. V lost 4 bases, J lost 1 base, and 10 bases lay in between. Here the CDR3 reads CASSSGTTNTEAFF. The CDR3 DNA is TGTGCCAGCAGTTCGGGGACAACGAACACTGAAGCTTTCTTT. Combining the CDR3 with reference TRBV28 and TRBJ1-1 gives the whole variable domain DVKVTQSSRYLVKRTGEKVFLECVQDMDHENMFWYRQDPGLGLRLIYFSYDVKMKEKGDIPEGYSVSREKKERFSLILESASTNQTSMYLCASSSGTTNTEAFFGQGTRLTVV.

This clonotype showed up many times. V gene TRBV15 combines with J gene TRBJ1-1; 7 bases align to TRBD1. Germline loops: CDR1 LNHNV, CDR2 YYDKDF (reference sequence). CDR3 size: 14 residues. J gave up 5 bases and V 0 bases, and 3 bases lay outside the gene matches. The CDR3 region has the DNA TGTGCCACCAGCAGAGACAGGGGGGGTACTGAAGCTTTCTTT. Translated, it gives CATSRDRGGTEAFF.